This TCR beta chain comes out of a study of T-cell reconstitution after alpha-beta-depleted transplantation in children. This clonotype was observed at least ten times. The V gene lost 3 bases and the J gene lost 0 bases, with 12 bases spanning the gap. The CDR3 runs to 15 residues. Preparation of the TCRbeta library used unique molecular identifiers. Via MiXCR, TCRdb re-called the PCR reads, giving one row per CDR3 protein. In the table there are under 300,000 distinct CDR3 sequences, 9.7% of which are singletons. This clonotype originated in a human donor who donated a stem cell graft to a child with SCID. The sample here was PBMCs from the stem cell graft donor, taken from the stem cell graft. The chain is built from TRBV12-3 or TRBV12-4 and TRBJ2-7, with a tentative D call TRBD1 (6 bases). CDR3 DNA sequence: TGTGCCAGCAGTTTGGGCTTACAGGGCTCCTACGAGCAGTACTTC. It specifies CASSLGLQGSYEQYF.